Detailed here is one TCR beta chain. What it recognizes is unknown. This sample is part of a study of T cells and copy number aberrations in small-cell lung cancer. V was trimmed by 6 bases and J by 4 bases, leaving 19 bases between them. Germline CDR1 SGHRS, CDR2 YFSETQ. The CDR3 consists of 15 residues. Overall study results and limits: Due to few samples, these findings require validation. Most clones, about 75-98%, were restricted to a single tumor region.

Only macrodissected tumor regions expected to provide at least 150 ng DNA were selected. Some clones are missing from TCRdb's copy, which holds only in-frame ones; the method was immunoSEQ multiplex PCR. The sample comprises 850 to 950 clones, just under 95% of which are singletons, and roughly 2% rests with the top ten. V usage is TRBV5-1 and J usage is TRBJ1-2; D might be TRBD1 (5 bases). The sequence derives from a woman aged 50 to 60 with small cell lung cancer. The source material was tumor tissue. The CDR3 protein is CASTLGDFQSYGYTF. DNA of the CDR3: TGCGCCAGCACCCTAGGGGACTTTCAATCCTATGGCTACACCTTC.